The 2 T cell receptor beta chains reported below all come from one sample, sequenced in a study of T cell responses to AZD1222 COVID-19 vaccine. Clones were read by immunoSEQ multiplex PCR, and TCRdb kept only the in-frame ones, dropping some. There are about 130,000 clones in the sample; roughly 90% occur only once, and 5% to 6.5% lies in the top ten. Sequences were derived from peripheral blood, sampled on day 0 of AZD1222 vaccination. The receptors come from an adult in good health.

V is TRBV7-2 and J is TRBJ1-1; tentatively, D is TRBD1 (6 bases). The V and J ends lost 6 bases and 2 bases respectively, with 13 bases between them. CDR1 is SGHTA, CDR2 FQGNSA, per germline. This CDR3 has 14 amino acids. CDR3 DNA sequence: TGTGCCAGCAGGCGGGGGGGGGCCAACACTGAAGCTTTCTTT. Its protein is CASRRGGANTEAFF.

This rearrangement joins TRBV6-5 to TRBJ1-5; D call uncertain. V shed 4 bases and J shed 6 bases, with 4 bases lying between them. The CDR3 loop spans 11 amino acids. Germline loops: CDR1 MNHEY, CDR2 SVGAGI. The CDR3 nucleotides are TGTGCCAGCAGTTTTGGTCAGCCCCAGCATTTT. Its translation: CASSFGQPQHF.